Below, 12 T cell receptor beta chains from the same sample are listed, as sequenced in a study of long-term antiretroviral therapy in people with HIV. Sequencing used immunoSEQ v3.0 at survey level. TCRdb's table, derived via immunoSEQ multiplex PCR, lists solely in-frame clones and lacks some. The sample carries roughly 10,000 clones, 80% to 85% recorded once. This material consisted of unsorted PBMCs, taken 1.2 years after starting antiretroviral therapy. The source is a man aged 35-49 years with HIV.

The chain joins TRBV19 to TRBJ1-3; TRBD1 is a possible D gene (6 bases). Deletions cut 6 bases from V and 0 bases from J, with 18 bases between. CDR3 length equals 17 residues. From germline, CDR1 is LNHDA and CDR2 SQIVND (reference sequence). The CDR3 nucleotides are TGTGCCAGTAGCTACGTCCCTTTGGGGGCCTCTGGAAACACCATATATTTT. Residues: CASSYVPLGASGNTIYF.

The chain is built from TRBV23-1 and TRBJ1-1, with 7 bases lining up with TRBD1. TRBV23-1 is labeled an ORF, and its function is uncertain. The CDR3 is 14 residues long. The ends lost 4 bases at V and 11 bases at J; junction bases unmatched: 13. The CDR3 DNA is TGCGCCAGCAGTCCGTCGAGCGTGACAGGGAGCGCTTTCTTT. It codes for CASSPSSVTGSAFF.

The gene calls are TRBV11-2 and TRBJ2-2; TRBD2 is a possible D gene (6 bases). V lost 7 bases to trimming and J lost 7 bases, with 10 bases between them. The CDR3 has 12 residues. CDR1 and CDR2 (germline): SGHAT, FQNNGV. CDR3: CASTGGGGELFF. The CDR3 DNA reads TGTGCCAGCACCGGGGGAGGCGGGGAGCTGTTTTTT.

The rearrangement joins TRBV23-1 to TRBJ2-4; maybe TRBD1 (5 bases). TRBV23-1 is marked as an open reading frame, function uncertain. The CDR3 totals 16 residues. Trimming removed 0 bases at V and 8 bases at J, with 17 bases between. In DNA form, the CDR3 reads TGCGCCAGCAGTCAATCGGACAACCGTCCTCTAGACATTCAGTACTTC. It is translated as CASSQSDNRPLDIQYF.

This clone was counted between two and nine times. The chain employs TRBV7-8 and TRBJ2-3, with D possibly TRBD1 on 6 matching bases. V was pared by 1 base and J by 0 bases, with 11 bases between. Germline V lookup: CDR1 SGHVS, CDR2 FQNEAQ. This CDR3 has 16 amino acids. The CDR3 nucleotides are TGTGCCAGCAGCTTAGTAGGGGGATCTAGCACAGATACGCAGTATTTT. It is translated as CASSLVGGSSTDTQYF.

As to this clone: A junction boundary mismatches the germline segment, possibly from a read error. The J gene is TRBJ1-1, the V gene TRBV6-6, with TRBD1 matching over 9 bases. Germline CDR1 is MNHNY and CDR2 is SVGAGI (reference sequence). The CDR3 sequence is 15 residues long. This CDR3 is CASSYLGTGNSEAFF. DNA for the CDR3: TGTGCCAGCAGTTACCTAGGGACAGGGAACAGTGAAGCTTTCTTT.

This sequence joins TRBV4-3 and TRBJ2-2; the match to TRBD2 covers 10 bases. Germline lookup yields CDR1 LGHNA and CDR2 YSLEER. The CDR3 has 18 residues. Germline trimming cut 1 base from V and 6 bases from J; bases unmatched to any gene: 11. CDR3 sequence (DNA): TGCGCCAGCAGCCAAGGAGGAGCGGGGGGGCGGCGCGCCGGGGAGCTGTTTTTT. The encoded protein is CASSQGGAGGRRAGELFF.

This clone is large in the sample. The V gene is TRBV11-2, the J gene TRBJ2-7; no clear D gene. This CDR3 is built from 15 residues. Trimming stripped 7 bases from V and 2 bases from J, with 18 bases between. Looked up from germline, CDR1 is SGHAT and CDR2 is FQNNGV. The CDR3 DNA reads TGTGCCAGCACCCTTCTTTACGAGGATGCCTACGAGCAGTACTTC. Protein sequence: CASTLLYEDAYEQYF.

The chain joins TRBV7-2 to TRBJ2-7, with TRBD2 matching 12 bases. The junction had 2 bases not matched to a gene; V was cut back by 1 base and J by 4 bases. The CDR3 contains 15 residues. Per the germline V gene, CDR1 is SGHTA and CDR2 is FQGNSA. In nucleotides, the CDR3 is TGTGCCAGCAGCTTAGTGGGGACTAGCGGGTACGAGCAGTACTTC. The encoded protein is CASSLVGTSGYEQYF.

This clone was observed once. The chain joins TRBV6-5 to TRBJ2-3; D uncertain. V lost 4 bases and J lost 0, with 8 bases in between. The CDR3 spans 14 residues. Germline values: CDR1 MNHEY, CDR2 SVGAGI. For the CDR3, the DNA is TGTGCCAGCAGTTTACAAGTTAGCACAGATACGCAGTATTTT. It specifies CASSLQVSTDTQYF.

The J gene is TRBJ2-7, the V gene TRBV6-6, with D maybe TRBD1 (6 bases). CDR1 MNHNY and CDR2 SVGAGI come from the germline V gene (reference sequence). The length of the CDR3 is 15 residues. The V end lost 7 bases, the J end lost 1 base, and 17 bases lay between the germline ends. The CDR3 here is CASTSRRTESYEQYF. Written as DNA, the CDR3 is TGTGCCAGCACCTCACGCCGGACAGAATCCTACGAGCAGTACTTC.

The rearrangement links TRBV6-1 to TRBJ2-7; the match to TRBD2 covers 8 bases. Trimming cost V 7 bases and J 3 bases; bases outside gene matches: 8. This CDR3 has 14 residues. Germline CDR1 and CDR2: MNHNS and SASEGT. In nucleotides, the CDR3 is TGTGCCAGCATGAGGGCCGGGACTAGCTACGAGCAGTACTTC. As protein: CASMRAGTSYEQYF.